The 2 T cell receptor beta chains below all came from one sample that was sequenced in a study of T-cell reconstitution after alpha-beta-depleted transplantation in children. For TCRbeta, the library was prepared with unique molecular identifiers. TCRdb re-called the PCR reads with MiXCR, one entry per CDR3 protein. The sample has approximately 240,000 distinct CDR3 sequences; approximately 9.8% are singletons. Here the sequenced sample was PBMCs from the stem cell graft donor, taken from the stem cell graft. These receptor sequences come from a human donor who donated a stem cell graft to a child with SCID.

The V call is TRBV18, the J call TRBJ2-5; no firm D call. CDR1 and CDR2 (germline): KGHSH, LQKENI. Trimming took 3 bases from V and 2 from J, leaving 7 bases between them. This CDR3 has 13 amino acids. In DNA, the CDR3 is TGTGCCAGCTCACCGGCCCTTCAAGAGACCCAGTACTTC. This gives the protein CASSPALQETQYF. The complete variable domain, with remaining parts taken from reference TRBV18 and TRBJ2-5, reads NAGVMQNPRHLVRRRGQEARLRCSPMKGHSHVYWYRQLPEEGLKFMVYLQKENIIDESGMPKERFSAEFPKEGPSILRIQQVVRGDSAAYFCASSPALQETQYFGPGTRLLVL.

This clonotype was picked up a small number of times. The J gene is TRBJ2-7, the V gene TRBV28; D is perhaps TRBD1 (6 bases). Germline CDR1 and CDR2: MDHEN and SYDVKM. V lost 7 bases and J 0 bases, leaving 16 bases between the germline ends. The CDR3 covers 15 residues. The CDR3 region is CASTPRDIPSYEQYF. Here the CDR3 DNA reads TGTGCCAGCACCCCGAGGGACATCCCCTCCTACGAGCAGTACTTC.